A selection of T cell receptor beta chains follows, all from one sample in a study of T cell responses to AZD1222 COVID-19 vaccine. The repertoire was sequenced with immunoSEQ multiplex PCR; TCRdb's copy has only in-frame clones and lacks some. The sample yields over 75,000 clones, approximately 89% seen once. The starting material was peripheral blood, obtained on day 0 of AZD1222 vaccination. The source of these receptors is an adult in good health. Each CDR3 is given with its conserved first and last residue. The D gene is left open where the match is weak. The size of a clone is reported for some rows only, either as once, few or many, or as a class for expanded clones.

>-|17|TRBJ2-6|TRBV7-9|-
TGTGCCAGCAGCCCCTGGAGGGGGCCACGAGGGGCCAACGTCCTGACTTTC
CASSPWRGPRGANVLTF
>-|13|TRBJ2-7|TRBV6-5|-
TGTGCCAGCAGTTACTCGAAAAGTTTCGAGCAGTACTTC
CASSYSKSFEQYF
>-|15|TRBJ1-3|TRBV6-5|-
TGTGCCAGCAGTTACGGGGGATACTCTGGAAACACCATATATTTT
CASSYGGYSGNTIYF
>-|16|TRBJ1-4|TRBV2|-
TGTGCCAGCAGTGATGCGGAGGGGGTGGGCGATGAAAAACTGTTTTTT
CASSDAEGVGDEKLFF
>-|15|TRBJ1-2|TRBV4-1|-
TGCGCCAGCAGCCAAGTGGAGAACATTATTTATGGCTACACCTTC
CASSQVENIIYGYTF
>-|14|TRBJ1-1|TRBV7-2|-
TGTGCCAGCAGCTCACGTCGGGGGGGTACTGAAGCTTTCTTT
CASSSRRGGTEAFF
>-|15|TRBJ1-2|TRBV27|-
TGTGCCAGCAGTTCTCCGGGACTAGCTAACTATGGCTACACCTTC
CASSSPGLANYGYTF
>TRBD2|15|TRBJ2-1|TRBV6-2/TRBV6-3|-
TGTGCCAGCAGTTTCTTAGCGGGGGGGAGGGCTGAGCAGTTCTTC
CASSFLAGGRAEQFF
>-|12|TRBJ1-4|TRBV7-9|-
TGTGCCAGCAGAGGCGAAGGGGAAAAACTGTTTTTT
CASRGEGEKLFF
>-|14|TRBJ1-5|TRBV6-5|-
TGTGCCAGCAGGTCCTCGGGGGGTGATCAGCCCCAGCATTTT
CASRSSGGDQPQHF
>TRBD1|16|TRBJ1-2|TRBV19|-
TGTGCCAGTAGTACGGACAGGGGGCGAGTTTGGCGCGGCTACACCTTC
CASSTDRGRVWRGYTF
>TRBD1|15|TRBJ1-1|TRBV7-8|-
TGTGCCAGCAGCTTAGGGAGGGGGCCGAACACTGAAGCTTTCTTT
CASSLGRGPNTEAFF
>-|15|TRBJ1-4|TRBV10-1|-
TGCGCCAGCAGTGACGGGCGTGGAACTAATGAAAAACTGTTTTTT
CASSDGRGTNEKLFF
>-|15|TRBJ1-1|TRBV6-2/TRBV6-3|-
TGTGCCAGCAGTTACTCGAACGGAATAGGCACTGAAGCTTTCTTT
CASSYSNGIGTEAFF
>-|13|TRBJ1-1|TRBV12-3/TRBV12-4|-
TGTGCCAGCACCTTACCACCCGGGGCTGAAGCTTTCTTT
CASTLPPGAEAFF
>TRBD1|14|TRBJ1-2|TRBV6-1|-
TGTGCCAGCAGTGAAGATGACAGGGGGTATGGCTACACCTTC
CASSEDDRGYGYTF
>-|13|TRBJ2-1|TRBV29-1|-
TGCAGCGTTAGGGTCGTCTCCTACAATGAGCAGTTCTTC
CSVRVVSYNEQFF
>TRBD1|14|TRBJ2-1|TRBV2|-
TGTGCCAGCCGCTGGACAGGGGGCGCGGGTGAGCAGTTCTTC
CASRWTGGAGEQFF
>-|13|TRBJ1-2|TRBV7-9|-
TGTGCCAGCAGCCAAGACAGCGCCTATGGCTACACCTTC
CASSQDSAYGYTF
>TRBD2|19|TRBJ2-2|TRBV6-1|once
TGTGCCAGCAGTGAAGGGCTAGCGGGAGGAATAAGGAACACCGGGGAGCTGTTTTTT
CASSEGLAGGIRNTGELFF
>-|16|TRBJ2-3|TRBV12-5|-
TGTGCTAGTGGCCCCCCATTGGGGGGAGGCACAGATACGCAGTATTTT
CASGPPLGGGTDTQYF
>-|14|TRBJ2-7|TRBV27|-
TGTGCCAGCAAGGCCGGACGGGTAAACAACGAGCAGTACTTC
CASKAGRVNNEQYF
>-|17|TRBJ2-3|TRBV6-4|-
TGTGCCAGCAGTGACTCAGCGTGGGGGGCGCACACAGATACGCAGTATTTT
CASSDSAWGAHTDTQYF